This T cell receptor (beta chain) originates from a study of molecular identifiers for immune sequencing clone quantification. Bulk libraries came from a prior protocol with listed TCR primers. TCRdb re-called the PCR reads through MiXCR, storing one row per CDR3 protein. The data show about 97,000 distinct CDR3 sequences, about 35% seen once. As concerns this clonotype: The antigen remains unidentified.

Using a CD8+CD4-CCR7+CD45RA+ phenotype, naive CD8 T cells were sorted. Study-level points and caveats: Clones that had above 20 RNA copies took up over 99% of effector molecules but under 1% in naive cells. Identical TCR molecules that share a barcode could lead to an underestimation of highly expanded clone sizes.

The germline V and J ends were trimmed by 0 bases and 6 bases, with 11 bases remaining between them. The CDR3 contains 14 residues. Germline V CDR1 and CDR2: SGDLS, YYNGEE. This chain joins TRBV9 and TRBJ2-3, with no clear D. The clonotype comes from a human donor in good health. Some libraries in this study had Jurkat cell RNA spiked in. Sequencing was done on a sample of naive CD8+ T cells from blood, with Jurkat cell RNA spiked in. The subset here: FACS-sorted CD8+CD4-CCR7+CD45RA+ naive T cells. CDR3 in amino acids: CASSVADPWDTQYF. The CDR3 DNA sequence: TGTGCCAGCAGCGTAGCGGACCCTTGGGATACGCAGTATTTT.